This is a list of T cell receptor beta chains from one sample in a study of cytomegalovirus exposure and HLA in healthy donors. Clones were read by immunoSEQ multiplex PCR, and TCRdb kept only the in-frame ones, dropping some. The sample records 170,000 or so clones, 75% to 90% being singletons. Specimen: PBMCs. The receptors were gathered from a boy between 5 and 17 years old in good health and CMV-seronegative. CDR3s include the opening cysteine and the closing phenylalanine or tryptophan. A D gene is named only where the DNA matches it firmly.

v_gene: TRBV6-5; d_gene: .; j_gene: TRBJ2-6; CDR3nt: TGTGCCAGCAGTTTACATTCTGGGGCCAACGTCCTGACTTTC; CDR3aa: CASSLHSGANVLTF
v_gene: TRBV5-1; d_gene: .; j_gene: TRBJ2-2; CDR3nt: TGCGCCAGCAGCTTGGGATTTAGCGGCACCGGGGAGCTGTTTTTT; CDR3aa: CASSLGFSGTGELFF
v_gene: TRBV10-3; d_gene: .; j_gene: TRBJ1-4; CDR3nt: TGTGCCATCAGTGGGACAGACGGGGAAAAACTGTTTTTT; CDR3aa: CAISGTDGEKLFF
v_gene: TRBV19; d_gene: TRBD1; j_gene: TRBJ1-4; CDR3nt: TGTGCCAGTGGGGACAGGGGAGTCGCTAATGAAAAACTGTTTTTT; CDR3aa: CASGDRGVANEKLFF
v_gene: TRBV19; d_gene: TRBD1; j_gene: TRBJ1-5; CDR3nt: TGTGCCAGTAGTGGCCGCCAGGGGGCGCGTAGCAATCAGCCCCAGCATTTT; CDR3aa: CASSGRQGARSNQPQHF
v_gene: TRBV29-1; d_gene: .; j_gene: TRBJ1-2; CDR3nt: TGCAGCGCCCCGCAAGTACAGGGTCCCTTCTATGGCTACACCTTC; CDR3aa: CSAPQVQGPFYGYTF
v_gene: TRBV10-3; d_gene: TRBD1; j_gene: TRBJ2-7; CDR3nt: TGTGCCATCAGTTCAAACAGGGGGAGCGAGCAGTACTTC; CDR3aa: CAISSNRGSEQYF
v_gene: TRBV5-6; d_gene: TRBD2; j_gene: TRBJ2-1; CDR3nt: TGTGCCAGCAGCTTGTTAGCGGGCCTGTCGGGGTACAATGAGCAGTTCTTC; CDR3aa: CASSLLAGLSGYNEQFF
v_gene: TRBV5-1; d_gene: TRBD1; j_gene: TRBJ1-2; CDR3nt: TGCGCCAGCAGCCGGACAGGGCCGTACTATGGCTACACCTTC; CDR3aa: CASSRTGPYYGYTF
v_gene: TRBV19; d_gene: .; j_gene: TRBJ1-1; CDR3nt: TGTGCCAGTAGTATACTCATGGGCAGGGAATGGGCTGAAGCTTTCTTT; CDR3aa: CASSILMGREWAEAFF
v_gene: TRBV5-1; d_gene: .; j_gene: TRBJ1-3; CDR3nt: TGCGCCAGCAGCTTGGCAATCAGGGAAGCTGGAAACACCATATATTTT; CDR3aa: CASSLAIREAGNTIYF